One and the same sample provided the 10 T cell receptor beta chains below, sequenced in a study of identical twins. TCRdb re-derived calls from the 5' RACE reads in MiXCR, one entry per CDR3 protein. In the table there are approximately 620,000 distinct CDR3 sequences, 8.6% of which are singletons. This sample also belongs to another study, concerning yellow fever vaccine responses in identical twins.

Sequencing was done on a sample of PBMCs. The receptors originated from a woman in her late teens or twenties in good health.

This clonotype has a count of ten or more. The CDR3 coding sequence is TGTGCCAGCGACAGGGACTTCAAAACCACCGGGGAGCTGTTTTTT. Translating it yields CASDRDFKTTGELFF. V gene TRBV5-5 combines with J gene TRBJ2-2; perhaps TRBD1 as D (7 bases). CDR3 length equals 15 residues. The ends were cut back, 7 bases at V and 4 bases at J, with 17 bases in the middle. Looked up from germline, CDR1 is SGHKS and CDR2 is YYEKEE (reference sequence).

This chain uses TRBV3-1 with TRBJ2-3; D is possibly TRBD1 or TRBD2 (5 bases each). Germline assignment: CDR1 LGHDT and CDR2 YNNKEL (reference sequence). The CDR3 extends over 15 amino acids. With 4 bases removed from V and 5 bases from J, the gap between germline ends came to 16 bases. The CDR3 region has the DNA TGTGCCAGCAGCCTATCCTGGGACCTTTTAGATACGCAGTATTTT. The encoded protein is CASSLSWDLLDTQYF.

The rearrangement links TRBV28 to TRBJ2-7, with 8 bases matching TRBD1. From germline, CDR1 is MDHEN and CDR2 SYDVKM. This CDR3 contains 15 residues. Germline trimming cut 2 bases from V and 4 bases from J; bases unmatched to any gene: 7. This CDR3 reads CASSLIRTGNYEQYF. In nucleotides, the CDR3 is TGTGCCAGCAGTTTAATTCGGACAGGGAATTACGAGCAGTACTTC.

This clonotype was recorded a few times. This CDR3 is CASSLQALGDEQFF. CDR3 bases: TGTGCCAGCAGCCTGCAGGCGTTGGGAGATGAGCAGTTCTTC. The V gene is TRBV11-2, the J gene TRBJ2-1; TRBD2 is a possible D gene (5 bases). The germline V and J ends were trimmed by 5 bases and 8 bases, with 16 bases remaining between them. The CDR3 runs 14 residues. The germline CDR1 and CDR2 sequences are SGHAT and FQNNGV.

This clonotype came up a few times. The chain employs TRBV18 and TRBJ2-1; the match to TRBD2 covers 11 bases. The CDR3 is made up of 19 amino acids. Unmatched junction bases numbered 15, after V lost 4 bases and J lost 4 bases. Germline CDR1 and CDR2: KGHSH and LQKENI. The CDR3 bases are TGTGCCAGCTCACTAGGACTAGCGGGTCTAAGCCCGACGTACAATGAGCAGTTCTTC. It is translated as CASSLGLAGLSPTYNEQFF.

V is TRBV28 and J is TRBJ1-2; D might be TRBD1 (6 bases). Germline loops: CDR1 MDHEN, CDR2 SYDVKM. Trimming shortened V by 5 bases and J by 2 bases, and 15 bases separated the two germline ends. This CDR3 has 15 amino acids. This CDR3 is CASSPGDNPNYGYTF. The CDR3 coding sequence is TGTGCCAGCAGTCCCGGGGACAATCCCAACTATGGCTACACCTTC.

For this clonotype: Relative to the germline gene, one junction end is altered; a read error may explain this. The chain recombines TRBV5-4 with TRBJ2-2; possibly TRBD1 or TRBD2 for D (5 bases each). Germline V gene data show CDR1 as SGHNT and CDR2 as YYREEE (reference sequence). The CDR3 is 15 amino acids. This CDR3 reads CAISHGTVNTGELFF. The CDR3 DNA sequence: TGTGCCATCAGCCATGGGACCGTTAACACCGGGGAGCTGTTTTTT. Filled out from reference TRBV5-4 and TRBJ2-2, the complete variable domain reads ETGVTQSPTHLIKTRGQQVTLRCSSQSGHNTVSWYQQALGQGPQFIFQYYREEENGRGNFPPRFSGLQFPNYSSELNVNALELDDSALYLCAISHGTVNTGELFFGEGSRLTVL.

This clonotype has only a few counts. The rearrangement links TRBV7-8 to TRBJ1-6; 7 bases are a match to TRBD1. V was clipped by 9 bases and J by 9 bases; unmatched bases: 8. Germline V gene sequence: CDR1 SGHVS, CDR2 FQNEAQ. The CDR3 is 13 amino acids. CDR3 in DNA: TGTGCCAGTCAGACAGGGAGTAGTTCACCCCTCCACTTT. This sequence encodes CASQTGSSSPLHF.

The sample holds a few counts of this clonotype. The rearrangement links TRBV6-1 to TRBJ2-1, with D maybe TRBD2 (5 bases). The germline V gene has CDR1 MNHNS and CDR2 SASEGT. Between the trimmed V and J ends, which lost 5 bases and 5 bases, there was a span of 10 bases. There are 13 residues in the CDR3. The CDR3 region has the DNA TGTGCCAGCAGTCCCGGGGATAACAATGAGCAGTTCTTC. Translating gives CASSPGDNNEQFF.

CDR3 nucleotide sequence: TGCGCCAGCAGCTTGGGAGGGGTTCCGCAGTACTTC. Its translation: CASSLGGVPQYF. The chain employs TRBV5-1 and TRBJ2-7; possibly TRBD1 or TRBD2 for D (5 bases each). Germline V gene sequence: CDR1 SGHRS, CDR2 YFSETQ. CDR3 length: 12 residues. Between the trimmed V and J ends, which lost 0 bases and 9 bases, there was a span of 10 bases.